This record looks at one T cell receptor beta chain sequence and its context. There is no known antigen for this receptor. No clone much larger than this one lies a single base away; base qualities are absent. Blood samples were collected up to 4 times in the first month after transplant and then at least monthly when available. This record belongs to a study of graft-versus-host responses after intestinal transplantation listed by TCRdb under 2021. For the wider study: The transplants that recipients got were multivisceral, liver-intestinal, or isolated intestinal. Anti-thymocyte globulin induction was given to all recipients, followed by maintenance tacrolimus and steroids for around three years. A cohort of some 24 intestinal transplant recipients, including one retransplant, was enrolled, and a few patients lacking pretransplant specimens were excluded. Donor T cell macrochimerism was defined as a peak of at least 4% donor T cells among recipient peripheral blood mononuclear cells. Alloreactive clones were identified by sequencing pre-transplant mixed lymphocyte reaction products and comparing them with unstimulated pre-transplant donor and recipient T cells. Instead of going to the commercial service, samples from a few later patients were sequenced in-house on an Illumina MiSeq and processed with MiXCR. After intestinal transplantation, graft-versus-host and host-versus-graft alloreactive T cell clones were followed in the graft, circulation and bone marrow using bulk TCR-beta CDR3 sequencing. The paper as a whole reports these results and caveats: In the allografts of patients with donor T cell macrochimerism, GvH to HvG T cell clonal ratios were high. GvH clones turned up in recipient bone marrow, with some appearing earlier in ileal mucosa or blood, a pattern consistent with an intestinal mucosal origin. The conclusions were limited by the relatively low number and heterogeneity of the intestinal transplant patients. Peak levels of circulating GvH clones were associated with declines in HvG clones early after transplant.

Measured from the cysteine to the phenylalanine, the CDR3 is 17 residues long. The entry retains the CDR3 DNA only, 51 bases that are in frame from base 1. From V the trimming removes 4 bases and from J it removes 6 bases, while the gene matches leave 15 bases of the junction unaccounted for. The germline V gene (reference sequence) yields LNHNV for CDR1 and YYDKDF for CDR2. Library construction relied on the immunoSEQ multiplex PCR assay. Adaptive Biotechnologies carried out high-throughput TCR-beta CDR3 sequencing of genomic DNA for most patients. For the original study's pipeline: Adaptive's ImmunoSEQ software was the source of the TCR sequencing data for 18 patients, while a few other patients were processed with MiXCR and VDJtools. CDR3 nucleotide sequences shared between donor and recipient were removed because the origin of such sequences could not be assigned. To be classed as alloreactive, a clone needed at least 2-fold expansion over unstimulated cells and a minimum CFSE-low frequency of 0.002% (template counts) or 0.001% (read counts). Clones detected in sequenced pre-transplant spleen, lymph node, or MLR CFSE-low populations of the donor or recipient were defined as mappable. The cumulative frequency of alloreactive clones was calculated as a percentage of all sequences, weighted by copy number. Sourced from immuneACCESS, this table was stored by TCRdb with only in-frame sequences that have V and J called. A share of the clones is absent; for the studies checked, an unresolved V gene accounts for under half, and the remainder has no known explanation. The DNA gave D and trimming, while V, J and clone size come from that table. Within this sample are 90,000 to 100,000 clones, with 86% of them counted one time only. In total, the top ten clones hold roughly 1.4% of the sample.

This clonotype originated in a human patient who received an intestinal transplant, so some T cells may come from the graft donor. The sample here was PBMCs, taken 255 days after intestinal transplant. The rearranged chain carries TRBV15 and TRBJ1-2; 9 central nucleotides agree with TRBD1. The DNA reads as follows: TGTGCCACCAGCATATCCCTTTATAGGGGACAGGGTGATGGCTACACCTTC. This gives the protein CATSISLYRGQGDGYTF. Supplemented by the reference TRBV15 and TRBJ1-2 proteins around the CDR3, the complete variable domain is DAMVIQNPRYQVTQFGKPVTLSCSQTLNHNVMYWYQQKSSQAPKLLFHYYDKDFNNEADTPDNFQSRRPNTSFCFLDIRSPGLGDTAMYLCATSISLYRGQGDGYTFGSGTRLTVV.